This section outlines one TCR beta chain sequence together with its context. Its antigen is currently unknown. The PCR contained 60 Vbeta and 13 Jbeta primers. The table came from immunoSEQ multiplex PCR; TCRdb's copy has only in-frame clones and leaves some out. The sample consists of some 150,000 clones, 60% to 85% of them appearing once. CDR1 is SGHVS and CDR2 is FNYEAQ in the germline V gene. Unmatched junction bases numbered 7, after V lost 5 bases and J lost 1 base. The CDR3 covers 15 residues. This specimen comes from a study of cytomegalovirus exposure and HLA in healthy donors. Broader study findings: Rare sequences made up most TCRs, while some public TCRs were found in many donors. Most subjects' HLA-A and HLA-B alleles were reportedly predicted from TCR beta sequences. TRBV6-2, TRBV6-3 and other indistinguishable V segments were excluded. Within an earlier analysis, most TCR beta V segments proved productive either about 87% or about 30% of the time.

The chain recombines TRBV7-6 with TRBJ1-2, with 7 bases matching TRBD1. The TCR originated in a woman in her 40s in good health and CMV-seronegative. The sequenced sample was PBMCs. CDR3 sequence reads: CASSPVPGGNYGYTF. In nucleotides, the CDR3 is TGTGCCAGCAGCCCAGTGCCAGGGGGTAACTATGGCTACACCTTC.